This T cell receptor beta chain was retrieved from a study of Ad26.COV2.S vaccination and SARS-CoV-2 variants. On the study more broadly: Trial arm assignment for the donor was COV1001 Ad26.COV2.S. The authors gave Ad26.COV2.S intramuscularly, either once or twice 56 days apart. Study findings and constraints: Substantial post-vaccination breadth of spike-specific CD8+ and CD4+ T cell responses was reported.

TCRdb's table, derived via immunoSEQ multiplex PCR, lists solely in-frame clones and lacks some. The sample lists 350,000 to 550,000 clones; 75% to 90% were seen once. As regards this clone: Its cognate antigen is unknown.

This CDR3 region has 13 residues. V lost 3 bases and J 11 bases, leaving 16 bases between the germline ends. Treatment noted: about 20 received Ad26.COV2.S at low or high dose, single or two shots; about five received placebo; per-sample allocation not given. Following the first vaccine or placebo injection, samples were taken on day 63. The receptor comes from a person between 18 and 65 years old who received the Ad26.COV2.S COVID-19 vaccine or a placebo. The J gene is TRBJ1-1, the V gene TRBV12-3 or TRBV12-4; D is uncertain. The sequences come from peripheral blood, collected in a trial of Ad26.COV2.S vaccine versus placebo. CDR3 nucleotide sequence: TGTGCCAGCAGTTTGCGGGAGGCCCTGGGGGCTTTCTTT. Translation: CASSLREALGAFF.